This T cell receptor (beta chain) was identified during a study of T cell responses to AZD1222 COVID-19 vaccine. Germline V gene lookup returns CDR1 MNHEY and CDR2 SVGAGI. The CDR3 extends over 12 amino acids. Broader study findings: Spike-wide coverage was observed for vaccine-associated CD4 TCRs, with dominant responses at 160-218 and 743-854. Repertoire samples came only from after the peak T cell response.

Assay used: immunoSEQ multiplex PCR; TCRdb lists only in-frame clones, some missing. The sample lists 80,000 to 100,000 clones, 88% occurring once. About this clone: Its antigen is as yet unknown. A junction boundary mismatches the germline segment, possibly from a read error.

This TCR was recovered from an adult in good health. The gene calls are TRBV6-5 and TRBJ1-5; D not resolved. The source material was peripheral blood, sampled on day 0 of AZD1222 vaccination. The CDR3 region has the DNA TGTGCAAGCACGGTTATTGATCAGCCCCAGCATTTT. Protein product: CASTVIDQPQHF.